A single sample is the source of the 18 T cell receptor beta chains below, sequenced in a study of shared clonotypes between healthy human individuals (dated by TCRdb to the early 2020s). The receptor library was made with the immunoSEQ multiplex PCR assay. Held by TCRdb, this immuneACCESS table contains in-frame sequences only and omits some clones. Under half of the omission traces to an unresolved V gene where checked; the cause of the rest is unknown. Present in this sample are 2 million to 2.5 million clones, over 85% of which were seen just once. The ten largest clones represent approximately 0.37% of the sample. Sequenced sample: naive CD4+ T cells from PBMCs. This specimen's cell subset or site label, interpreted: CD45RA+ positively selected. These receptors were collected from a man between 18 and 29 years old in good health. Some clones in this sample may be carry-over from other donors' samples.

The rearrangement joins TRBV28 to TRBJ1-3, with TRBD1 identical over 7 bases. The V gene's germline CDR1 is MDHEN and CDR2 SYDVKM. The CDR3 has 17 residues. The V segment lost 3 bases and the J segment 0 bases; nucleotides outside the gene matches: 8. CDR3 region: CASSFGGQTFSGNTIYF. Here the CDR3 DNA reads TGTGCCAGCAGTTTTGGGGGACAGACGTTCTCTGGAAACACCATATATTTT.

The chain joins TRBV18 to TRBJ1-4, with D possibly being TRBD1 (5 bases). V was shortened by 4 bases and J by 4 bases, with 16 bases between the two germline ends. Germline V gene sequence: CDR1 KGHSH, CDR2 LQKENI. The CDR3 has 16 residues. The CDR3 sequence is CASSLSVGTINEKLFF. The DNA of the CDR3 is TGTGCCAGCTCACTTTCAGTGGGGACGATTAATGAAAAACTGTTTTTT.

This chain connects TRBV5-1 to TRBJ2-7; the D is unclear. CDR1 is SGHRS and CDR2 is YFSETQ in the germline V gene. Trimming removed 3 bases from V and 7 bases from J, with 17 bases in between. This CDR3 region has 14 residues. This chain's CDR3 is CASSSPGLYGEQYF. CDR3 DNA sequence: TGCGCCAGCAGCTCACCGGGCCTTTACGGGGAGCAGTACTTC.

The chain recombines TRBV5-4 with TRBJ2-5; TRBD2 matches 7 bases. V lost 3 bases and J lost 2; bases outside the gene matches: 7. This CDR3 has 15 amino acids. Per germline, CDR1 SGHNT and CDR2 YYREEE (reference sequence). DNA for the CDR3: TGTGCCAGCAGCTGGGGGTCTAGCGGACAAGAGACCCAGTACTTC. Protein product: CASSWGSSGQETQYF. Combining the CDR3 with reference TRBV5-4 and TRBJ2-5 gives the whole variable domain ETGVTQSPTHLIKTRGQQVTLRCSSQSGHNTVSWYQQALGQGPQFIFQYYREEENGRGNFPPRFSGLQFPNYSSELNVNALELDDSALYLCASSWGSSGQETQYFGPGTRLLVL.

J is TRBJ1-2 and V is TRBV4-1; D is possibly TRBD1 (5 bases). This CDR3 comprises 14 residues. Germline CDR1 reads MGHRA; CDR2 reads YSYEKL. Deletions cut 2 bases from V and 8 bases from J, with 15 bases between. CDR3 sequence reads: CASSQIQGFKGYTF. The CDR3, as DNA: TGCGCCAGCAGCCAAATTCAGGGTTTCAAGGGCTACACCTTC.

This sequence joins TRBV5-6 and TRBJ2-3, with D unresolved. The germline V gene encodes CDR1 SGHDT and CDR2 YYEEEE. V dropped 1 base and J dropped 0 bases, with 9 bases sitting between them. The CDR3 is 15 amino acids. The CDR3 DNA is TGTGCCAGCAGCTTGTGGCGAGCTAGCACAGATACGCAGTATTTT. It translates to CASSLWRASTDTQYF.

The chain couples TRBV29-1 to TRBJ2-7; 11 positions agree with TRBD1. The CDR3 runs to 14 residues. The trim removed 3 bases at V and 6 bases at J, leaving 7 bases unmatched. Germline V lookup: CDR1 SQVTM, CDR2 ANQGSEA. The CDR3 spells CSVEGGQGAAEQYF. CDR3 nucleotides: TGCAGCGTTGAGGGAGGACAGGGGGCTGCCGAGCAGTACTTC.

Comment on this clone: The junction does not match germline at one end; this may be a read error. The J gene is TRBJ2-3, the V gene TRBV28; weak D call: TRBD2 (6 bases). The V gene's germline CDR1 is MDHEN and CDR2 SYDVKM. The CDR3 extends over 11 amino acids. CDR3 sequence: CASSLGEREDF. The CDR3, as DNA: TGTGCCAGCAGTTTAGGGGAGAGGGAGGATTTT.

The chain couples TRBV18 to TRBJ2-1; 8 nucleotides align to TRBD2. The CDR3 runs to 14 residues. Germline V gene lookup returns CDR1 KGHSH and CDR2 LQKENI. V shed 2 bases, J shed 9 bases, and the junction held 6 bases outside the gene matches. CDR3 in amino acids: CASSPGAGEGEQFF. CDR3 nucleotides: TGTGCCAGCTCACCAGGAGCGGGAGAAGGTGAGCAGTTCTTC.

This rearrangement joins TRBV29-1 to TRBJ2-3, with a weak D call TRBD1 (6 bases). This CDR3 has 13 amino acids. Per the germline V gene, CDR1 is SQVTM and CDR2 is ANQGSEA. V was trimmed by 6 bases and J by 2 bases, leaving 12 bases between them. The CDR3 bases are TGCAGCGTCAGGACAGCTTCCACAGATACGCAGTATTTT. Residues: CSVRTASTDTQYF.

This rearrangement joins TRBV7-8 to TRBJ1-4; possible D gene TRBD1, 5 bases. The CDR3 is 14 amino acids. Between the trimmed V and J ends, which lost 3 bases and 6 bases, there was a span of 11 bases. Per the germline V gene, CDR1 is SGHVS and CDR2 is FQNEAQ. CDR3 sequence (DNA): TGTGCCAGCAGCTTCGGGGGAAACGATGAAAAACTGTTTTTT. Translated: CASSFGGNDEKLFF.

The J gene is TRBJ2-1, the V gene TRBV7-2; tentatively, D is TRBD2 (5 bases). The V end was cut by 5 bases, the J end by 3 bases, with 11 bases between. Germline V gives CDR1 SGHTA, CDR2 FQGNSA. The CDR3 totals 14 residues. The CDR3, as DNA: TGTGCCAGCAGCCCGCCGGGGTTCTACAATGAGCAGTTCTTC. It yields the protein CASSPPGFYNEQFF.

V is TRBV19 and J is TRBJ2-7; unclear D gene. Trimming removed 6 bases at V and 1 base at J, with 10 bases between. CDR1 and CDR2 from the germline V gene are LNHDA and SQIVND (reference sequence). The length of the CDR3 is 13 residues. The CDR3 spells CASSPPYSYEQYF. The CDR3 DNA follows: TGTGCCAGTAGCCCCCCGTATTCCTACGAGCAGTACTTC.

The V and J genes are TRBV7-4 and TRBJ2-3; TRBD1 agrees at 8 bases. The germline V gene encodes CDR1 SGHVT and CDR2 SQSDAQ. The CDR3 runs 21 residues. V shed 1 base and J 2 bases; nucleotides not matched to a gene: 20. CDR3 coding DNA: TGTGCCAGCAGCTTAGATCGGTTGTTAAGCCCTGACAGGGGATTCACAGATACGCAGTATTTT. Translation: CASSLDRLLSPDRGFTDTQYF.

The chain employs TRBV28 and TRBJ2-5; 7 bases align to TRBD1. The CDR3 contains 15 residues. CDR1 MDHEN and CDR2 SYDVKM come from the germline V gene. The V and J ends lost 6 bases and 5 bases, in that order; junction bases with no gene match: 12. The CDR3 protein is CASSSRTGRRETQYF. In DNA form, the CDR3 reads TGTGCCAGCAGCTCGCGGACAGGTCGGCGGGAGACCCAGTACTTC.

The V call is TRBV4-3, the J call TRBJ2-3; possibly TRBD2 for D (7 bases). The CDR3 is 18 residues long. Per the germline V gene, CDR1 is LGHNA and CDR2 is YSLEER. V was shortened by 1 base and J by 6 bases, with 23 bases between the two germline ends. The CDR3: CASSQVEWRERGRDTQYF. The CDR3 region has the DNA TGCGCCAGCAGCCAAGTCGAGTGGCGGGAGAGGGGGAGGGATACGCAGTATTTT.

V gene TRBV19 combines with J gene TRBJ2-1; perhaps TRBD2 as D (5 bases). The germline V gene has CDR1 LNHDA and CDR2 SQIVND (reference sequence). This CDR3 has 16 amino acids. V was cut by 5 bases and J by 4 bases, with 18 bases left in between. CDR3 amino acids: CASSYSSTLGYNEQFF. CDR3 bases: TGTGCCAGTAGTTACTCTAGCACCCTCGGGTACAATGAGCAGTTCTTC.

This chain connects TRBV18 to TRBJ2-7; D remains ambiguous. Germline lookup yields CDR1 KGHSH and CDR2 LQKENI. Trimming removed 3 bases from V and 2 bases from J, with 8 bases in between. This CDR3 spans 13 amino acids. In DNA, the CDR3 is TGTGCCAGCTCACCGGCAGGACCCTACGAGCAGTACTTC. Translated, it gives CASSPAGPYEQYF.